The T cell receptor beta chain described here comes from a study of shared clonotypes between healthy human individuals. Study context: The study used three CD4 naive, three CD4 memory, two CD8 naive and one CD8 memory plate per donor.

Across several immunoSEQ plates, the genomic DNA of each subset was split evenly. Under the authors' procedure: Because ImmunoSEQ provided only junction sequences with no quality scores, the filtering differed. Sequencing was performed with immunoSEQ multiplex PCR; in TCRdb, only in-frame clones are kept and a portion is missing. The DNA gave D and trimming, while V, J and clone size come from that table. This table holds over a million clones, roughly 74% found once. CDR1 and CDR2 (germline): SGHNT, YYREEE (reference sequence). This CDR3 contains 14 residues. V shed 3 bases, J shed 6 bases, and the junction held 8 bases outside the gene matches. Study donors comprised healthy, HIV-negative adults devoid of recent acute infection or vaccination.

The sequence derives from a man between 18 and 35 years old in good health. Some clones in this sample may be carry-over from other donors' samples. The J gene is TRBJ1-1, the V gene TRBV5-4; 7 bases align to TRBD1. The sequencing input was memory CD4+ T cells from PBMCs. Subset denoted: CD45RA-negative fraction. DNA for the CDR3: TGTGCCAGCAGCTCGTGGGACAGAGTATCTGAAGCTTTCTTT. Its protein is CASSSWDRVSEAFF.